A single TCR beta chain is shown here with its context. Only a few counts were recorded for this clone. No cognate antigen has been identified for it. No much larger clonotype is one base removed from it; base qualities were not supplied. From cysteine to phenylalanine, the CDR3 is 14 amino acids long. This entry keeps only the CDR3 DNA: 42 bases, framed from base 1. The germline V end is reduced by 2 bases and the J end by 4 bases; junction bases left unmatched: 6. CDR1 and CDR2 are read off the germline V gene as SGHRS and YFSETQ. This entry is derived from a study of vaccination effects on CD4 cells after COVID-19 (dated by TCRdb to the early 2020s). Background on the whole study: Each participant received two doses of an mRNA SARS-CoV-2 vaccine, either BNT162b2 or mRNA-1273. Pre-vaccine samples from a couple of convalescent patients were drawn 16 days and one week before the first dose, 142 and 148 days after COVID-19 diagnosis. SARS-CoV-2 spike-specific CD4+ TCR repertoires were compared before and after mRNA vaccination in COVID-19 convalescent patients and in infection-naive vaccine recipients. A total of over nine COVID-19 convalescent patients and a few SARS-CoV-2-naive healthy vaccine recipients were included in the full study. The Oncomine TCR Beta short-read assay on an Illumina iSeq 100 was used to sequence cultures from other donors in the study. Overall study outcomes, separate from this receptor: Limitations of the study were the small number of convalescent patients and the absence of early post-infection timepoints. Marked clonal contraction was observed in both infection-induced and vaccine-induced clones at late post-vaccination timepoints, consistent with waning T cell responses. In convalescent patients, the post-vaccine spike-reactive repertoire was composed mainly of new vaccine-induced clones that were largely distinct from infection-induced clones.

Library prep was done by the immunoSEQ multiplex PCR assay. DNA from the cultured, isolated CD4+ T cells was subjected to TCR beta CDR3 sequencing. The authors' pipeline ran thus. The analysis removed non-productive TCR sequences, trimmed reads to the CDR3 region, and retained only CDR3s that were 7 or more amino acids long. The MANAFEST web app was used to identify antigen-specific clonotypes by comparing expansion in peptide wells with expansion in reference cultures. For clones to be considered positive, expansion at FDR<0.05 versus reference and all other wells, an odds ratio above 5, and a frequency above 0.1% in two replicate wells were required. A clonotype was defined as cross-reactive if the clonotype was significantly expanded both in SARS-CoV-2 spike wells and in at least one common cold coronavirus spike condition. CDR3 similarity was assessed by Levenshtein distance with the stringdist R package, and unrooted trees were built with ape in R 3.6.1. Held by TCRdb, this immuneACCESS table contains in-frame sequences only and omits some clones. Under half of the omission traces to an unresolved V gene where checked; the cause of the rest is unknown. The DNA was the basis for D and trimming; V, J and clone size are from that table. Counted in this sample were approximately 22,000 clones; around 75% of them appeared once. The ten largest account for roughly 37% of the sample.

To identify antigen-specific CD4+ T cell clonotypes by their expansion, the ViraFEST assay first stimulated PBMC with viral peptide pools and then applied TCR sequencing. After 10 days of culture, CD4+ T cells were isolated with the EasySep CD4+ T cell isolation kit. PCR-confirmed SARS-CoV-2 infection had occurred in convalescent patients between March and December 2020, before the Alpha, Beta and Delta variants emerged in the United States. Roughly 2 million PBMC per well were cultured in IMDM with 5% human AB serum, 8 to 10 IU/ml IL-2 and gentamicin, plus 10 ug/ml peptides. Half of the culture medium was replaced with fresh IL-2-containing medium on days 3 and 7. Unless noted otherwise, every peptide stimulation condition was cultured in triplicate wells. PBMC were separated from whole blood using Ficoll-Paque Plus gradient centrifugation and were then either cryopreserved at -140C or used fresh. The QIAamp micro DNA kit was used to extract genomic DNA from the cultured CD4+ T cells.

The TCR comes from a human donor who had a prior SARS-CoV-2 infection. Sequencing used CD4+ T cells from PBMCs cultured with a peptide pool, obtained before COVID-19 vaccination. The V gene is TRBV5-1 and the J gene is TRBJ2-7, with TRBD2 identical over 7 junction bases. The DNA reads as follows: TGCGCCAGCAGCTTCAGTGGGGGGGAGTACGAGCAGTACTTC. It encodes CASSFSGGEYEQYF.